This TCR beta chain was recovered during a study of identical twins. This clonotype was seen at least ten times. After template switching added a universal primer site, the resulting cDNA carried unique molecular identifiers. TCRdb analysed the 5' RACE reads with MiXCR anew, one entry per CDR3 protein. The data hold around 670,000 distinct CDR3 sequences, with 5.5% to 6.5% observed a single time. The junction had 4 bases not matched to a gene; V was cut back by 5 bases and J by 9 bases. The CDR3 consists of 14 residues. CDR1 is SGHVS and CDR2 is FNYEAQ in the germline V gene. This receptor was taken from a man in his late teens or twenties in good health. The genes are TRBV7-6 and TRBJ1-6; the match to TRBD1 covers 10 bases. Specimen: naive T cells sorted from blood. This chain's CDR3 is CASSRDRGGSPLHF. In DNA form, the CDR3 reads TGTGCCAGCAGCCGGGACAGGGGAGGTTCACCCCTCCACTTT.